This TCR beta chain was documented in a study of beta chain features in type 1 diabetes. In the study overall: Comparable age, gender and cell yields were observed in patients relative to healthy donors. Study-wide findings and caveats: Among patients, naive, central memory and Treg TCRB repertoires appeared more similar than among healthy donors.

CD45RO/CCR7/CD25/CD127/CD95/CD27 separated CD4+ naive, central memory, regulatory and stem cell-like memory cells by sorting. In all sorted populations, purity surpassed 95%. Notes on this clone: No antigen is known for it.

This CDR3 spans 13 amino acids. V lost 0 bases and J lost 5, with 7 bases in between. Germline loops: CDR1 MNHEY, CDR2 SVGAGI. Every bit of the isolated RNA underwent reverse transcription, so sequencing read expressed TCRB transcripts. Repertoires were generated with immunoSEQ multiplex PCR, while TCRdb's copy carries only in-frame clones and drops some. The sample has 200,000 to 250,000 clones, over 7.5% seen once. Input material: naive CD4+ T cells from blood. This TCR was recovered from a young woman in good health. The rearrangement uses TRBV6-5 and TRBJ1-2; D not resolved. CDR3 residues: CASSYSKEYGYTF. The CDR3 nucleotides are TGTGCCAGCAGTTACTCGAAGGAGTATGGCTACACCTTC.